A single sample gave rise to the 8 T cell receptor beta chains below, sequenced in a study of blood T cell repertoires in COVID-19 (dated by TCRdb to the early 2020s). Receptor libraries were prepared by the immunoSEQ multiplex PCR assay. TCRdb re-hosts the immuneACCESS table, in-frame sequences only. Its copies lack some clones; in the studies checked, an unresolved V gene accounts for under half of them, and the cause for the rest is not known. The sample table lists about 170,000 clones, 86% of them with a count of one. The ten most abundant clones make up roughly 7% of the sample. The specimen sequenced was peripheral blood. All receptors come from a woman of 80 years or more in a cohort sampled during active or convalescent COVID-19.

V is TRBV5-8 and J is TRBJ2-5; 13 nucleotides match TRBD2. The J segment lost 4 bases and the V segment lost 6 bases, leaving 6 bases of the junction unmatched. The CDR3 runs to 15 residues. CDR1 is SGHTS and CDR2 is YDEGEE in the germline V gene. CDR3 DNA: TGTGCCAGCATCGTACTAGCGGGAGGGCCAGAGACCCAGTACTTC. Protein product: CASIVLAGGPETQYF.

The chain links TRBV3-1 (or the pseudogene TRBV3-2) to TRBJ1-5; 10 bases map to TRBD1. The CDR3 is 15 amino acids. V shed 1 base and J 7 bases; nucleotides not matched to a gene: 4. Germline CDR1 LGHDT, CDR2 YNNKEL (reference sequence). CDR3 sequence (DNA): TGTGCCAGCAGCCAAGCGACAGGGGGCGGGCAGCCCCAGCATTTT. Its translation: CASSQATGGGQPQHF.

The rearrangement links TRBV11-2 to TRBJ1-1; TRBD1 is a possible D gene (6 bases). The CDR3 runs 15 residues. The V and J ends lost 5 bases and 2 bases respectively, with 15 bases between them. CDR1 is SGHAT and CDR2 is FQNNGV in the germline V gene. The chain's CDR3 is CASSTQGAPNTEAFF. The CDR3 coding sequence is TGTGCCAGCAGCACACAGGGAGCACCCAACACTGAAGCTTTCTTT.

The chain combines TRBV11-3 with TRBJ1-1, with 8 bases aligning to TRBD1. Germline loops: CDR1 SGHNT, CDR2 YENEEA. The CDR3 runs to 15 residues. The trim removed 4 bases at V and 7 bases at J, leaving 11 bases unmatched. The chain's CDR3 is CASSSLDRVGLEAFF. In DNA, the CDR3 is TGTGCCAGCAGCTCCCTGGACAGGGTCGGGCTTGAAGCTTTCTTT.

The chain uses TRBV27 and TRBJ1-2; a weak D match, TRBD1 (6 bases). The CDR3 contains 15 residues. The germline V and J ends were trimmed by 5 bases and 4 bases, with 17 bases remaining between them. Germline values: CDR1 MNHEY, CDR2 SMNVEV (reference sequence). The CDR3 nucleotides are TGTGCCAGCAGTGGAGGGGGGGAAGTGAGCTATGGCTACACCTTC. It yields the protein CASSGGGEVSYGYTF.

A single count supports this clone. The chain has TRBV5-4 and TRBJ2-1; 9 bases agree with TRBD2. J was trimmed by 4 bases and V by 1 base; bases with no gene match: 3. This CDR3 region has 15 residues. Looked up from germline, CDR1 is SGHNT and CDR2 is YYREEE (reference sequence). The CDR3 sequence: CASSLRLAGYNEQFF. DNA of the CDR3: TGTGCCAGCAGCTTGCGGCTAGCGGGGTACAATGAGCAGTTCTTC.

The CDR3 coding sequence is TGTGCCAGCAGCGGACTAGCGGGAGGCTGGGGAGATACGCAGTATTTT. Translated, it gives CASSGLAGGWGDTQYF. The V call is TRBV9, the J call TRBJ2-3; 13 nucleotides line up with TRBD2. CDR3 length equals 16 residues. The ends lost 3 bases at V and 5 bases at J; junction bases unmatched: 6. Germline lookup yields CDR1 SGDLS and CDR2 YYNGEE.

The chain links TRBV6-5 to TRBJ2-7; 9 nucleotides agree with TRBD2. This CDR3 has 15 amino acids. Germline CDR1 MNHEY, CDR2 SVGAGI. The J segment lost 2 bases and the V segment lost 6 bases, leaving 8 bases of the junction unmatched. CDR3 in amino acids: CASRRGAGGTYEQYV. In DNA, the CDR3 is TGTGCCAGCAGGAGGGGGGCGGGAGGGACCTACGAGCAGTACGTC.